There are a few counts of the clone carrying this TCR beta chain. Measured with immunoSEQ multiplex PCR; TCRdb has only the in-frame clones, and not every one. The sample holds roughly 72,000 clones, about 96% seen once. This sample stems from a study of technical replicates of blood from several donors. This CDR3 is built from 13 residues. The V gene's germline CDR1 is SGHDN and CDR2 FVKESK. Deletions cut 3 bases from V and 6 bases from J, with 9 bases between. The chain recombines TRBV14 with TRBJ2-1, with D tentatively TRBD2 (5 bases). Specimen: T cells isolated from PBMCs. The source is a human donor in good health. In DNA form, the CDR3 reads TGTGCCAGCAGCCAGAGAGGGATCAATGAGCAGTTCTTC. It encodes CASSQRGINEQFF. The full variable domain, rest sourced from reference TRBV14 and TRBJ2-1, is EAGVTQFPSHSVIEKGQTVTLRCDPISGHDNLYWYRRVMGKEIKFLLHFVKESKQDESGMPNNRFLAERTGGTYSTLKVQPAELEDSGVYFCASSQRGINEQFFGPGTRLTVL.